The 29 T cell receptor beta chains presented below share a single source sample, sequenced in a study of blood T cell repertoires in COVID-19. The data were produced by immunoSEQ multiplex PCR, yet TCRdb's version contains in-frame clones alone and is incomplete. Found here are about 120,000 clones, approximately 90% of them singletons; the top ten hold under 2%. Material: peripheral blood. Receptors originate from a human donor with active COVID-19. The donor label of this sample is uncertain.

This clone was observed once. Written as DNA, the CDR3 is TGTGCCAGCAGTTACCAGGGGGCGAGTAACACTGAAGCTTTCTTT. Translation gives CASSYQGASNTEAFF. V gene TRBV6-5 combines with J gene TRBJ1-1; TRBD1 aligns across 8 bases. Germline CDR1 MNHEY, CDR2 SVGAGI. With V trimmed by 2 bases and J by 2 bases, 4 bases remained unmatched. This CDR3 has 15 residues.

V and J are TRBV19 and TRBJ1-1, with 7 bases that match TRBD1. This CDR3 contains 16 residues. V trimming: 0 bases; J trimming: 0 bases; junction bases outside the gene matches: 4. CDR1 LNHDA and CDR2 SQIVND come from the germline V gene (reference sequence). DNA for the CDR3: TGTGCCAGTAGTATAGATCAGACAGGGTTGAACACTGAAGCTTTCTTT. Protein product: CASSIDQTGLNTEAFF.

The gene calls are TRBV5-1 and TRBJ1-1; 9 nucleotides match TRBD1. The CDR3 is made up of 15 amino acids. The J segment lost 3 bases and the V segment lost 2 bases, leaving 5 bases of the junction unmatched. CDR1 is SGHRS, CDR2 YFSETQ, per germline. CDR3 amino acids: CASSFGGQGYTEAFF. The CDR3 DNA is TGCGCCAGCAGCTTCGGGGGACAGGGTTACACTGAAGCTTTCTTT.

V gene TRBV5-1 combines with J gene TRBJ1-2; the match to TRBD1 covers 7 bases. Germline V gene data show CDR1 as SGHRS and CDR2 as YFSETQ. J gave up 3 bases and V 3 bases, and 2 bases lay outside the gene matches. The CDR3 spans 13 residues. The DNA of the CDR3 is TGCGCCAGCAGCTACGACAGGGACTATGGCTACACCTTC. Its protein is CASSYDRDYGYTF.

The V gene is TRBV29-1, the J gene TRBJ2-7; D may be TRBD1 (5 bases). The CDR3 is made up of 12 amino acids. V lost 5 bases to trimming and J lost 6 bases, with 14 bases between them. Germline V CDR1 and CDR2: SQVTM, ANQGSEA. The CDR3 sequence is CSVSQGSAEQYF. The CDR3 region has the DNA TGCAGCGTTTCGCAGGGTTCGGCCGAGCAGTACTTC.

The chain joins TRBV6-5 to TRBJ1-6; tentative D call: TRBD1 (5 bases). The CDR3 extends over 14 amino acids. The V gene's germline CDR1 is MNHEY and CDR2 SVGAGI. Trimming stripped 3 bases from V and 7 bases from J, with 10 bases between. This CDR3 reads CASSYWGGNSPLHF. CDR3 coding DNA: TGTGCCAGCAGTTATTGGGGGGGGAATTCACCCCTCCACTTT.

This chain connects TRBV19 to TRBJ1-5, with 9 bases fitting TRBD1. Germline values: CDR1 LNHDA, CDR2 SQIVND (reference sequence). V dropped 7 bases and J dropped 8; count of bases not matched to a gene: 12. The CDR3 sequence is 15 residues long. In DNA, the CDR3 is TGTGCCAGTAATGCGGGACAGGGACCAATGGAGCCCCAGCATTTT. Its protein product is CASNAGQGPMEPQHF.

This chain uses TRBV11-3 with TRBJ2-1, with TRBD2 matching over 11 bases. CDR1 is SGHNT and CDR2 is YENEEA in the germline V gene. The CDR3 covers 18 residues. V lost 5 bases to trimming and J lost 3 bases; unmatched junction nucleotides: 12. In nucleotides, the CDR3 is TGTGCCAGCAGCAAACAAGGTTTAGCGGGGGGGCTCTACAATGAGCAGTTCTTC. This translates into CASSKQGLAGGLYNEQFF. Complete variable domain (other parts from reference TRBV11-3 and TRBJ2-1): EAGVVQSPRYKIIEKKQPVAFWCNPISGHNTLYWYLQNLGQGPELLIRYENEEAVDDSQLPKDRFSAERLKGVDSTLKIQPAELGDSAVYLCASSKQGLAGGLYNEQFFGPGTRLTVL.

This clone appeared once. CDR3 nucleotides: TGTGCCAGCAGTTTCCCAGCGGGGGGGGCCGCAGATACGCAGTATTTT. Translating it yields CASSFPAGGAADTQYF. The chain couples TRBV6-6 to TRBJ2-3; the match to TRBD2 covers 10 bases. Germline V gene lookup returns CDR1 MNHNY and CDR2 SVGAGI (reference sequence). This CDR3 has 16 amino acids. V shed 4 bases and J 4 bases; nucleotides not matched to a gene: 8.

V usage is TRBV30 and J usage is TRBJ2-7; 8 nucleotides line up with TRBD2. The CDR3 runs 18 residues. V dropped 4 bases and J dropped 3; count of bases not matched to a gene: 20. CDR1 is GTSNPN, CDR2 SVGIG, per germline (reference sequence). The CDR3 region has the DNA TGTGCCTGGATCCTTCGGATTATTCGGGGGGGACTTGGCTACGAGCAGTACTTC. Encoded protein: CAWILRIIRGGLGYEQYF.

The V call is TRBV5-1, the J call TRBJ2-4; D is possibly TRBD1 (6 bases). Germline CDR1 SGHRS, CDR2 YFSETQ. The CDR3 loop spans 17 amino acids. V shed 0 bases and J shed 6 bases, with 19 bases lying between them. CDR3 in amino acids: CASSLEGTPSSGNIQYF. CDR3 nucleotide sequence: TGCGCCAGCAGCTTGGAAGGGACACCGAGTTCGGGAAACATTCAGTACTTC.

The chain joins TRBV5-4 to TRBJ2-2; 7 bases are a match to TRBD2. Trimming at V came to 10 bases and at J to 0 bases, leaving 6 bases not matched to a gene. CDR1 and CDR2 from the germline V gene are SGHNT and YYREEE (reference sequence). The CDR3 is 14 residues long. Written as DNA, the CDR3 is TGTGCCGCCGAAGCGGGGCCGAACACCGGGGAGCTGTTTTTT. This codes for CAAEAGPNTGELFF.

J is TRBJ2-7 and V is TRBV6-5, with 9 bases identical to TRBD2. Trimming cost V 5 bases and J 4 bases; bases outside gene matches: 9. This CDR3 is built from 15 residues. The germline V gene has CDR1 MNHEY and CDR2 SVGAGI. CDR3 protein: CASSPSGGGAYEQYF. For the CDR3, the DNA is TGTGCCAGCAGTCCCAGCGGCGGGGGGGCATACGAGCAGTACTTC.

CDR3 nucleotide sequence: TGTGCCAGCAGAGATACAGGTTTCGGCACTGAAGCTTTCTTT. Translated: CASRDTGFGTEAFF. This sequence joins TRBV6-6 and TRBJ1-1; a possible D gene is TRBD1 (5 bases). The CDR3 is made up of 14 amino acids. Germline V gives CDR1 MNHNY, CDR2 SVGAGI (reference sequence). The V and J ends lost 6 bases and 4 bases respectively, with 15 bases between them.

The chain couples TRBV15 to TRBJ1-2; 7 nucleotides align to TRBD1. Germline V gene data show CDR1 as LNHNV and CDR2 as YYDKDF (reference sequence). The CDR3 runs 15 residues. With 1 base clipped from V and 1 base from J, the junction kept 3 bases outside the gene matches. Here the CDR3 reads CATSRADRLNYGYTF. The CDR3 region has the DNA TGTGCCACCAGCAGAGCGGACAGGCTTAACTATGGCTACACCTTC.

This chain joins TRBV9 and TRBJ2-2; no clear D. Trimming removed 2 bases at V and 2 bases at J, with 13 bases between. CDR3 length equals 16 residues. CDR1 and CDR2 (germline): SGDLS, YYNGEE. This CDR3 reads CASSVEPTANTGELFF. In DNA form, the CDR3 reads TGTGCCAGCAGCGTTGAACCTACCGCTAACACCGGGGAGCTGTTTTTT.

The rearrangement links TRBV7-2 to TRBJ1-2; D unresolved. V was shortened by 2 bases and J by 3 bases, with 16 bases between the two germline ends. There are 16 residues in the CDR3. The germline CDR1 and CDR2 sequences are SGHTA and FQGNSA. CDR3: CASSLTGSLGHYGYTF. In DNA form, the CDR3 reads TGTGCCAGCAGCTTAACCGGATCGCTGGGCCACTATGGCTACACCTTC.

This clone was observed a handful of times. The sample carries other DNA sequences with the same CDR3. The chain employs TRBV5-1 and TRBJ1-2, with 9 bases matching TRBD1. The V gene's germline CDR1 is SGHRS and CDR2 YFSETQ. The CDR3 spans 14 residues. V trimming: 0 bases; J trimming: 3 bases; junction bases outside the gene matches: 0. The DNA of the CDR3 is TGCGCCAGCAGCTTGGGACAGGGGGACTATGGCTACACCTTC. Protein: CASSLGQGDYGYTF.

The chain links TRBV27 to TRBJ1-2, with D maybe TRBD1 (5 bases). Germline V gives CDR1 MNHEY, CDR2 SMNVEV (reference sequence). V shed 0 bases and J shed 8 bases, with 16 bases lying between them. The CDR3 loop spans 15 amino acids. For the CDR3, the DNA is TGTGCCAGCAGTTTATCGGGGGGGGAGTTGCGCGGCTACACCTTC. Its translation is CASSLSGGELRGYTF.

The chain joins TRBV27 to TRBJ1-2, with D possibly being TRBD1 (5 bases). Trimming cost V 6 bases and J 6 bases, with 11 bases left between them. This CDR3 spans 12 amino acids. Germline lookup yields CDR1 MNHEY and CDR2 SMNVEV (reference sequence). CDR3 in amino acids: CASRWGLHGYTF. The CDR3 DNA reads as TGTGCCAGCAGATGGGGCCTCCATGGCTACACCTTC.

The chain has TRBV6-2 or TRBV6-3 and TRBJ2-7; D remains unclear. The CDR3 is 15 amino acids. V lost 4 bases and J 6 bases, leaving 19 bases between the germline ends. The germline CDR1 and CDR2 sequences are MNHEY and SVGEGT. The CDR3 DNA is TGTGCCAGCAGTTCCCCCAGGATGCCGACCCCCGAGCAGTACTTC. Residues: CASSSPRMPTPEQYF.

The chain links TRBV19 to TRBJ2-5; 8 bases are a match to TRBD1. From germline, CDR1 is LNHDA and CDR2 SQIVND (reference sequence). This CDR3 has 15 amino acids. V lost 0 bases to trimming and J lost 4 bases; unmatched junction nucleotides: 4. The CDR3 DNA reads TGTGCCAGTAGTATAGAGCAGGGGGCGCGAGAGACCCAGTACTTC. This sequence encodes CASSIEQGARETQYF.

This chain links TRBV5-6 with TRBJ1-1; D unresolved. Trimming left V 1 base short and J 1 base short, with 5 bases between. This CDR3 comprises 13 residues. Germline values: CDR1 SGHDT, CDR2 YYEEEE. The CDR3 bases are TGTGCCAGCAGCTTGACAGAGAACACTGAAGCTTTCTTT. It yields the protein CASSLTENTEAFF. Full variable domain (outside the CDR3, taken from reference TRBV5-6 and TRBJ1-1): DAGVTQSPTHLIKTRGQQVTLRCSPKSGHDTVSWYQQALGQGPQFIFQYYEEEERQRGNFPDRFSGHQFPNYSSELNVNALLLGDSALYLCASSLTENTEAFFGQGTRLTVV.

This rearrangement joins TRBV25-1 to TRBJ1-3; 7 bases map to TRBD1. Germline CDR1 is MGHDK and CDR2 is SYGVNS. J gave up 2 bases and V 5 bases, and 6 bases lay outside the gene matches. The CDR3 is made up of 15 amino acids. The CDR3 region is CASSSSRGPGNTIYF. In nucleotides, the CDR3 is TGTGCCAGCAGTTCCTCGAGGGGGCCTGGAAACACCATATATTTT.

The CDR3 here is CASSEDRGRDEKLFF. In nucleotides, the CDR3 is TGTGCCAGCAGTGAGGACAGGGGGCGCGATGAAAAACTGTTTTTT. This chain joins TRBV2 and TRBJ1-4, with TRBD1 matching over 11 bases. CDR1 is SNHLY and CDR2 is FYNNEI in the germline V gene. This CDR3 has 15 residues. The trim removed 3 bases at V and 6 bases at J, leaving 3 bases unmatched. Full variable domain (outside the CDR3, taken from reference TRBV2 and TRBJ1-4): EPEVTQTPSHQVTQMGQEVILRCVPISNHLYFYWYRQILGQKVEFLVSFYNNEISEKSEIFDDQFSVERPDGSNFTLKIRSTKLEDSAMYFCASSEDRGRDEKLFFGSGTQLSVL.

The chain recombines TRBV5-6 with TRBJ2-7; possible D gene TRBD2, 6 bases. Germline V gene sequence: CDR1 SGHDT, CDR2 YYEEEE. Trimming removed 2 bases from V and 4 bases from J, with 16 bases in between. The CDR3 has 15 residues. CDR3 nucleotide sequence: TGTGCCAGCAGCTTTGTCGCGGAGGGTAGTTACGAGCAGTACTTC. Translated: CASSFVAEGSYEQYF.

This clone was seen only a few times. The chain employs TRBV4-3 and TRBJ2-7; D may be TRBD1 (6 bases). Trimming pared 0 bases from V and 5 bases from J, leaving 14 bases between. Looked up from germline, CDR1 is LGHNA and CDR2 is YSLEER. The length of the CDR3 is 15 residues. CDR3 in DNA: TGCGCCAGCAGCCAAGACCGGGACACTTCAGACGAGCAGTACTTC. Protein product: CASSQDRDTSDEQYF.

The chain combines TRBV5-1 with TRBJ2-3, with 7 positions matching TRBD2. CDR1 and CDR2 (germline): SGHRS, YFSETQ. CDR3 size: 17 residues. V lost 4 bases and J lost 0; bases outside the gene matches: 11. Here the CDR3 reads CASSTTGGWESTDTQYF. The CDR3 nucleotides read TGCGCCAGCAGCACAACCGGGGGGTGGGAAAGCACAGATACGCAGTATTTT.

V is TRBV7-9 and J is TRBJ1-2; 8 bases are a match to TRBD1. V lost 4 bases, J lost 2 bases, and 6 bases stayed unmatched. Germline V gives CDR1 SEHNR, CDR2 FQNEAQ (reference sequence). The CDR3 runs to 15 residues. CDR3 in amino acids: CASSSGGGYNYGYTF. The CDR3, as DNA: TGTGCCAGCAGCTCAGGGGGCGGATACAACTATGGCTACACCTTC.